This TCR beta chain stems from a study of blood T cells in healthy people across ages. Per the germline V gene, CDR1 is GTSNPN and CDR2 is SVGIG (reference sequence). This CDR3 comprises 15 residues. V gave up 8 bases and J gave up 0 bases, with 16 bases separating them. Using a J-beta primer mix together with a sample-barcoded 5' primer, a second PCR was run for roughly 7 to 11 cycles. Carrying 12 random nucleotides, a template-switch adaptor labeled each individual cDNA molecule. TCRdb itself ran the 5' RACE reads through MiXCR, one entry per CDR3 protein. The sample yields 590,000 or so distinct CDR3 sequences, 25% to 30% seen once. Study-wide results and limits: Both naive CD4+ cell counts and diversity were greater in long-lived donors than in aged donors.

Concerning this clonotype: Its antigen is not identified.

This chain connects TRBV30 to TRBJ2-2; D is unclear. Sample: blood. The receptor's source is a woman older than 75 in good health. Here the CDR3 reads CALIKGTTNTGELFF. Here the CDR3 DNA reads TGTGCCCTAATCAAAGGCACGACGAACACCGGGGAGCTGTTTTTT.